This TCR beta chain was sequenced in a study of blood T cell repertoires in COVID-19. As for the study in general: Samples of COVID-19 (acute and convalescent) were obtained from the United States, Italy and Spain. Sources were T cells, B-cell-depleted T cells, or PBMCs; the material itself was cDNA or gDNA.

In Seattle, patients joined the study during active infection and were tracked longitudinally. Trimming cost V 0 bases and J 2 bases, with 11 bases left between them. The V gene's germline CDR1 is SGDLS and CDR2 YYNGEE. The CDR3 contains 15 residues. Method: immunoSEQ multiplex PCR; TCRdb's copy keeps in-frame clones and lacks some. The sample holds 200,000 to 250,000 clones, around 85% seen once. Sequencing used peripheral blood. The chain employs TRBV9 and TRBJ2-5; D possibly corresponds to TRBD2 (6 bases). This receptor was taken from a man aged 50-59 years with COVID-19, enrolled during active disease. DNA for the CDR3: TGTGCCAGCAGCGTAGCCGCGGGACTTCAAGAGACCCAGTACTTC. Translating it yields CASSVAAGLQETQYF.